This TCR beta chain was recorded in a study of T cell responses to AZD1222 COVID-19 vaccine. Study observations and caveats: With two AZD1222 doses given, Spike-specific TCR breadth and depth both rose. White British ancestry dominated among donors, who included more females, and clonal diversity was possibly underestimated.

For this clone: The antigen is not known.

Method: immunoSEQ multiplex PCR; TCRdb's copy keeps in-frame clones and lacks some. The sample has 140,000 or so clones; approximately 90% are singletons. The ends were cut back, 4 bases at V and 0 bases at J, with 4 bases in the middle. The germline gives CDR1 SNHLY, CDR2 FYNNEI. CDR3 length: 13 amino acids. The sample was peripheral blood, taken 28 days after the second AZD1222 dose. This TCR derives from an adult who received the AZD1222 COVID-19 vaccine. This chain links TRBV2 with TRBJ1-5; D is unresolved. In DNA form, the CDR3 reads TGTGCCAGCAGTGTTAGTAGCAATCAGCCCCAGCATTTT. Encoded protein: CASSVSSNQPQHF.